The 9 T cell receptor beta chains in this list originate from one sample, sequenced in a study of T cell changes during pregnancy in multiple sclerosis (dated by TCRdb to the late 2010s). Libraries were constructed by the immunoSEQ multiplex PCR assay. TCRdb retrieved this table from immuneACCESS and kept in-frame rearrangements only. Not all clones are present; in checked studies, unresolved V genes account for under half, and no reason is known for the remainder. This sample has about 58,000 clones in its table, and roughly nine tenths of those were observed once. 0.49% of the sample is taken by the ten largest. Sequences were derived from CD4+ T cells from peripheral blood mononuclear cells, sampled after pregnancy. The receptors were gathered from a female donor in good health, enrolled as a control in a pregnancy study.

The V call is TRBV29-1, the J call TRBJ2-5; D is possibly TRBD2 (6 bases). This CDR3 has 13 residues. Trimming stripped 4 bases from V and 5 bases from J, with 14 bases between. The germline gives CDR1 SQVTM, CDR2 ANQGSEA. In DNA form, the CDR3 reads TGCAGCGTTGCTGGGACTCTCGGTGAGACCCAGTACTTC. Translating it yields CSVAGTLGETQYF.

This clone has just one count. The rearrangement links TRBV19 to TRBJ2-5; possible D gene TRBD1, 5 bases. The germline gives CDR1 LNHDA, CDR2 SQIVND (reference sequence). This CDR3 spans 15 amino acids. V was pared by 3 bases and J by 1 base, with 12 bases between. The CDR3, as DNA: TGTGCCAGTAGTATCTTCCGCCAGGGCCAAGAGACCCAGTACTTC. It yields the protein CASSIFRQGQETQYF.

This clone was recorded only once. The V call is TRBV12-5, the J call TRBJ1-2; 10 bases line up with TRBD1. Looked up from germline, CDR1 is LGHNT and CDR2 is FRNRAP. J was trimmed by 7 bases and V by 2 bases; bases with no gene match: 10. This CDR3 region has 16 residues. CDR3 sequence (DNA): TGTGCTAGTGGTTTGACCGTGGGACAGGGGTTTGGTGGCTACACCTTC. It encodes CASGLTVGQGFGGYTF.

The table lists this clone with a count of one. The chain carries TRBV27 and TRBJ2-4, with 7 bases matching TRBD1. This CDR3 region has 16 residues. The ends lost 6 bases at V and 0 bases at J; junction bases unmatched: 8. Germline V lookup: CDR1 MNHEY, CDR2 SMNVEV (reference sequence). CDR3 sequence: CASSHTGVVAKNIQYF. DNA for the CDR3: TGTGCCAGCAGCCATACAGGGGTCGTAGCCAAAAACATTCAGTACTTC.

The chain couples TRBV25-1 to TRBJ2-7; TRBD1 agrees at 10 bases. CDR3 length equals 13 residues. J gave up 4 bases and V 6 bases, and 3 bases lay outside the gene matches. Germline V gene lookup returns CDR1 MGHDK and CDR2 SYGVNS. CDR3 amino acids: CASRDRGNYEQYF. The CDR3 region has the DNA TGTGCCAGCAGGGACAGGGGGAATTACGAGCAGTACTTC.

This clone was counted a few times. At the DNA level, this CDR3 is encoded by other sequences in the same sample as well. The chain employs TRBV14 and TRBJ1-2; D might be TRBD1 (6 bases). Trimming removed 6 bases at V and 2 bases at J, with 10 bases between. Germline V gives CDR1 SGHDN, CDR2 FVKESK. This CDR3 contains 13 residues. Here the CDR3 reads CASSHTGNYGYTF. The CDR3 region has the DNA TGTGCCAGCAGTCACACAGGGAACTATGGCTACACCTTC.

The chain has TRBV5-8 and TRBJ2-1; D is unresolved. From germline, CDR1 is SGHTS and CDR2 YDEGEE. The CDR3 is made up of 17 amino acids. The germline V and J ends were trimmed by 1 base and 5 bases, with 19 bases remaining between them. The CDR3 nucleotides read TGTGCCAGCAGCTTGTCGATTGGGCAGTCCGGAAACAATGAGCAGTTCTTC. Translating gives CASSLSIGQSGNNEQFF.

The chain has TRBV6-4 and TRBJ2-1; 9 bases agree with TRBD2. Per germline, CDR1 MRHNA and CDR2 SNTAGT. This CDR3 has 15 amino acids. With V trimmed by 3 bases and J by 7 bases, 7 bases remained unmatched. The CDR3 nucleotides read TGTGCCAGCAGTGAGTGGCGGGGGGGCCTAAATGAGCAGTTCTTC. Amino acids: CASSEWRGGLNEQFF.

The rearrangement joins TRBV5-6 to TRBJ2-3; TRBD2 is a possible D gene (5 bases). Trimming shortened V by 0 bases and J by 2 bases, and 13 bases separated the two germline ends. Germline CDR1 reads SGHDT; CDR2 reads YYEEEE. The CDR3 has 16 amino acids. This CDR3 reads CASSLVTGRTTDTQYF. Written as DNA, the CDR3 is TGTGCCAGCAGCTTGGTAACGGGGAGAACCACAGATACGCAGTATTTT.